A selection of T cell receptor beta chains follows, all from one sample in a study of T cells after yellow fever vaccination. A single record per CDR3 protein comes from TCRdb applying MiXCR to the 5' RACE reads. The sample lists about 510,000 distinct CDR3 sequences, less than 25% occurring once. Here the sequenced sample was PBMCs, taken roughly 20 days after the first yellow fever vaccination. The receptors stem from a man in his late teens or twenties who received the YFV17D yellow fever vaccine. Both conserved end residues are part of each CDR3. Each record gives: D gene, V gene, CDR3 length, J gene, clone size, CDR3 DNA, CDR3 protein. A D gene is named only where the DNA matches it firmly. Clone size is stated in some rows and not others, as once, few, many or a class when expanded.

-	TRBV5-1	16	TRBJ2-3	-	TGCGCCAGCAGCTTGTATCTCGCGGCTAGCACAGATACGCAGTATTTT	CASSLYLAASTDTQYF
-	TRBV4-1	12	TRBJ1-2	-	TGCGCCAGCAGCCAAGATCTCGTGGGCTACACCTTC	CASSQDLVGYTF
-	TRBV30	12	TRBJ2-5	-	TGTGCCGGGACGCTTGGGGGGGAGACCCAGTACTTC	CAGTLGGETQYF
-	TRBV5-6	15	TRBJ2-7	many	TGTGCCAGCAGGTCGAGAGGTCAGGGAACCTACGAGCAGTACTTC	CASRSRGQGTYEQYF
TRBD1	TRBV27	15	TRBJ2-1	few	TGTGCCAGCAGTCCCGGACAGGGGGCGGGCAATGAGCAGTTCTTC	CASSPGQGAGNEQFF
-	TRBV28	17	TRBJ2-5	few	TGTGCCAGCAGTTCACATCACGGCCTGAGAGAAGAAGAGACCCAGTACTTC	CASSSHHGLREEETQYF
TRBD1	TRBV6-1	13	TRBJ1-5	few	TGTGCCAGCAGACAGGGGGCGCATCAGCCCCAGCATTTT	CASRQGAHQPQHF
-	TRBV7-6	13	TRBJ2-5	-	TGTGCCAGCAGCTTAGCGCTAGAAGAGACCCAGTACTTC	CASSLALEETQYF
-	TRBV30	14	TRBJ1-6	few	TGTGCCTGGAGTAGTTACAGCTATAATTCACCCCTCCACTTT	CAWSSYSYNSPLHF
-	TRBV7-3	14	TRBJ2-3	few	TGTGCCAGCAGCTCACAGGGATTCACAGATACGCAGTATTTT	CASSSQGFTDTQYF
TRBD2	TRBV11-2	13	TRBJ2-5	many	TGTGCCAGCAGCATCGGGGGGTACCTTACCCAGTACTTC	CASSIGGYLTQYF
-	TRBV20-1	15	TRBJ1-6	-	TGCAGTGCCCAAAGGAGCGGCCGGGGGAATTCACCCCTCCACTTT	CSAQRSGRGNSPLHF
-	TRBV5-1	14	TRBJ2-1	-	TGCGCCAGCAGCCTAGCCGCTACGGGGAATGAGCAGTTCTTC	CASSLAATGNEQFF
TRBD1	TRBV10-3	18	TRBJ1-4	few	TGTGCCATCAGTGAGGCACAGGGGGCGGGTAAAACTAATGAAAAACTGTTTTTT	CAISEAQGAGKTNEKLFF
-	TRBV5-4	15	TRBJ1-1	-	TGTGCCAGCAGCTTGAGCGGGGCGCGGGGCACTGAAGCTTTCTTT	CASSLSGARGTEAFF
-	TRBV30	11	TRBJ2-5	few	TGTGCCTGGAGTGCCCAAGAGACCCAGTACTTC	CAWSAQETQYF
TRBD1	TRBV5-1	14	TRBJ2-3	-	TGCGCCAGCAGCTCACAGGGGACCACAGATACGCAGTATTTT	CASSSQGTTDTQYF
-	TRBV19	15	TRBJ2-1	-	TGTGCCAGCTCCGGGATGGATTACCCTCACAATGAGCAGTTCTTC	CASSGMDYPHNEQFF
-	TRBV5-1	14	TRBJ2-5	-	TGCGCCAGCAGCAACCGGGCCCGGTCGGAGACCCAGTACTTC	CASSNRARSETQYF
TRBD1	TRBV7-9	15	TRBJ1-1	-	TGTGCCAGCAGCCCACGGACAGGGAGTGGGGCTGAAGCTTTCTTT	CASSPRTGSGAEAFF
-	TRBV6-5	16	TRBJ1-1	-	TGTGCCAGCAGTTACGCTAGACACGATGTGAACACTGAAGCTTTCTTT	CASSYARHDVNTEAFF
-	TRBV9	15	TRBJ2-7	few	TGTGCCAGCAGTAAAGACGGGTCGAAGTCCTACGAGCAGTACTTC	CASSKDGSKSYEQYF
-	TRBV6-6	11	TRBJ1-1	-	TGTGCCAGCAGGCTACCGCCGGGGGCTTTCTTT	CASRLPPGAFF
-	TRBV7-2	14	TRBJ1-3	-	TGTGCCAGCAGCTTCGGGCAGTCTGGAAACACCATATATTTT	CASSFGQSGNTIYF
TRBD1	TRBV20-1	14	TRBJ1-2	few	TGCAGTGCTAGAGCCGAGGACAGGGACGATGGCTACACCTTC	CSARAEDRDDGYTF
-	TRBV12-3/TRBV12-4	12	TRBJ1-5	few	TGTGCCAGCAGTTTCGATGGTCAGCCCCAGCATTTT	CASSFDGQPQHF
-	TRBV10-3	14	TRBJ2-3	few	TGTGCCATCAGTGAGCCAACTAGCACAGATACGCAGTATTTT	CAISEPTSTDTQYF
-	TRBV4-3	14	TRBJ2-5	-	TGCGCCAGCAGCCAAATGAGGTTCCAAGAGACCCAGTACTTC	CASSQMRFQETQYF
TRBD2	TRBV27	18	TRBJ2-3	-	TGTGCCAGCAGTTCAACTAGCGGGGGGGAGGGTGGCACAGATACGCAGTATTTT	CASSSTSGGEGGTDTQYF
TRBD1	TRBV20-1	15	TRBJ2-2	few	TGCAGTGCTAGAGATCAGGGGGCGGGTACCGGGGAGCTGTTTTTT	CSARDQGAGTGELFF
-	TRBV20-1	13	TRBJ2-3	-	TGCAGTGCAGAGACCAGAGTTAAGGATACGCAGTATTTT	CSAETRVKDTQYF
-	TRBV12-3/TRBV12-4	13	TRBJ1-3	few	TGTGCCAGCAGGAAAGGGGTCCAAAACACCATATATTTT	CASRKGVQNTIYF
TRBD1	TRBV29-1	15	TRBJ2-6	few	TGCAGCGTGGGACAGGGAAGCTCTGGGGCCAACGTCCTGACTTTC	CSVGQGSSGANVLTF
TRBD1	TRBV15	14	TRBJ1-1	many	TGTGCCACCAGCACCGGACAGGGGATCTGGCGAGCTTTCTTT	CATSTGQGIWRAFF
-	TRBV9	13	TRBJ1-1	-	TGTGCCAGCAGCTTAGGGGGAATGGGTGAAGCTTTCTTT	CASSLGGMGEAFF
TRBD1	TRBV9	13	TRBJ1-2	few	TGTGCCAGCAGCGTAACAGGGGACTATGGCTACACCTTC	CASSVTGDYGYTF
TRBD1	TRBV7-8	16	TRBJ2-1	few	TGTGCCAGCAGCAAACTGACAGGGGCCCGTGGGAATGAGCAGTTCTTC	CASSKLTGARGNEQFF
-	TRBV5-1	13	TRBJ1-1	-	TGCGCCAGCAGCTTGGCCCCACAGACTGAAGCTTTCTTT	CASSLAPQTEAFF
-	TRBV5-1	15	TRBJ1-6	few	TGCGCCAGCAGCTTGGTAGGGGGAGAGTATTCACCCCTCCACTTT	CASSLVGGEYSPLHF
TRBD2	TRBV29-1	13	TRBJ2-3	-	TGCAGCGTTGTAGTGACTAGCGGTTATACGCAGTATTTT	CSVVVTSGYTQYF
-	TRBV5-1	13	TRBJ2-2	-	TGCGCCAGCAGCTTCAGGGCGGCCGGGGAGCTGTTTTTT	CASSFRAAGELFF
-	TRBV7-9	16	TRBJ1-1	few	TGTGCCAGCAGCTTAGATTGGGTGACCATGAACACTGAAGCTTTCTTT	CASSLDWVTMNTEAFF
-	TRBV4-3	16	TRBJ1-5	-	TGCGCCAGCAGCCAAGATCGTGATTATAGCAATCAGCCCCAGCATTTT	CASSQDRDYSNQPQHF
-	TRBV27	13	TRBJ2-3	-	TGTGCCAGCAGTGGGGGCGGGTTCAATACGCAGTATTTT	CASSGGGFNTQYF
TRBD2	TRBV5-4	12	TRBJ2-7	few	TGTGCCAGCAGCTTGACTAGCGGCGAGCAGTACTTC	CASSLTSGEQYF
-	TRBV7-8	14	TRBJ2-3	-	TGTGCCAGCAGCTTAGCGGTGGTCCGCGGTACGCAGTATTTT	CASSLAVVRGTQYF
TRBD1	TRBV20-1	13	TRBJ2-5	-	TGCAGTGCTGCTACAGGGGGCTCGGAGACCCAGTACTTC	CSAATGGSETQYF
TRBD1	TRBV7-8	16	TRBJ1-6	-	TGTGCCAGCAGCCCTCGGAGGACAGGGACTAATTCACCCCTCCACTTT	CASSPRRTGTNSPLHF
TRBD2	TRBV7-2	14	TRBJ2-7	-	TGTGCCAGCAGCTTCAGCGGGGGCCATTACGAGCAGTACTTC	CASSFSGGHYEQYF
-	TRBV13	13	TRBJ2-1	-	TGTGCCAATACCGTGCGGGGGCACAATGAGCAGTTCTTC	CANTVRGHNEQFF
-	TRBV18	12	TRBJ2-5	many	TGTGCCAGCTCACCAGGGAGCGAGACCCAGTACTTC	CASSPGSETQYF
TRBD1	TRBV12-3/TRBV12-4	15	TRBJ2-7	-	TGTGCCAGCAGTCAGGGACAGGCGTTCTCCTACGAGCAGTACTTC	CASSQGQAFSYEQYF
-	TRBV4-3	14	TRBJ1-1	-	TGCGCCAGCAGCCAAGAGTATAGAGGCACTGAAGCTTTCTTT	CASSQEYRGTEAFF
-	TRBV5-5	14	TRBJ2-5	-	TGTGCCAGCAGCCCCGAGTGGGTTGGAGAGACCCAGTACTTC	CASSPEWVGETQYF
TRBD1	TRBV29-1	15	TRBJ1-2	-	TGCAGCGTTGAAGATCCCGAAGACAGGGTTTATGGCTACACCTTC	CSVEDPEDRVYGYTF